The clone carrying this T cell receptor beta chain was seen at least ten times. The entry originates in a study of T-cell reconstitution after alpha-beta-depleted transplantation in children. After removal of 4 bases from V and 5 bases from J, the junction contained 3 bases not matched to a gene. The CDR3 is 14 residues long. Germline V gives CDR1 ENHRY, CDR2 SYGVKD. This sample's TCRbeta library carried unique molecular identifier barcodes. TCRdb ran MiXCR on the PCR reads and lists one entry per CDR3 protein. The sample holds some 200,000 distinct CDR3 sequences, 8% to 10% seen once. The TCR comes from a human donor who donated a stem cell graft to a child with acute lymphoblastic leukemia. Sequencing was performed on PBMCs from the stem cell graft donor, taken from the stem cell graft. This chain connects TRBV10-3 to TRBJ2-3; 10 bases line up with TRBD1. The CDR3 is CAISGGQGIDTQYF. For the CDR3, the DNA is TGTGCCATCAGTGGGGGACAGGGGATAGATACGCAGTATTTT.